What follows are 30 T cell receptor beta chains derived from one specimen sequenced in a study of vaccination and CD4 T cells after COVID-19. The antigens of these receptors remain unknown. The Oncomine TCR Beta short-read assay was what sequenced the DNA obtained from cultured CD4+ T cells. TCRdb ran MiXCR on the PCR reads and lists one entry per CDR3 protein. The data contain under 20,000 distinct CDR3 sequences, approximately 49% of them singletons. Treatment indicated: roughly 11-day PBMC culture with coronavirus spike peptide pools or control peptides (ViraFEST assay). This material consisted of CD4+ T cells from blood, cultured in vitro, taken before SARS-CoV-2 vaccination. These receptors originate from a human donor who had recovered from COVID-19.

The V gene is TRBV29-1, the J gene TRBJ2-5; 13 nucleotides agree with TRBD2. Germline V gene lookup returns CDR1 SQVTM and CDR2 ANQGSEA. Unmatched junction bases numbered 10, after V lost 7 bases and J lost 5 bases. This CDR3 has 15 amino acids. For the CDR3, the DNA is TGCAGCGCCGAACGGACTAGCGGGAGAGACGAGACCCAGTACTTC. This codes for CSAERTSGRDETQYF.

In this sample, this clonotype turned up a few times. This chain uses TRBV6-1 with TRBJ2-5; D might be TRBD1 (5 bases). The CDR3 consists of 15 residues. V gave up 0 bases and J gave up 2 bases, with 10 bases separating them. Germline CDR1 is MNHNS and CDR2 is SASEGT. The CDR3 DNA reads TGTGCCAGCAGTGAAGCTAGGGGCAGTCAAGAGACCCAGTACTTC. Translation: CASSEARGSQETQYF.

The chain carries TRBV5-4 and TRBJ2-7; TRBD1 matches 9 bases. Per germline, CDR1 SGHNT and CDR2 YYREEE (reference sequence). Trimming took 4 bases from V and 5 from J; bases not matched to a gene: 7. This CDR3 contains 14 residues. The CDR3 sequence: CASSHRDRVDEQYF. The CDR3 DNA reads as TGTGCCAGCAGCCATCGGGACAGGGTGGACGAGCAGTACTTC.

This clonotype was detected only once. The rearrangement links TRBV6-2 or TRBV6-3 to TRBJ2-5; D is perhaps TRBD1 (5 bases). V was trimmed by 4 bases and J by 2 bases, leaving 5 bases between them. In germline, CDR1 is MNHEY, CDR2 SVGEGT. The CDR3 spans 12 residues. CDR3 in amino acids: CASSWTQETQYF. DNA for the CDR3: TGTGCCAGCAGTTGGACACAAGAGACCCAGTACTTC.

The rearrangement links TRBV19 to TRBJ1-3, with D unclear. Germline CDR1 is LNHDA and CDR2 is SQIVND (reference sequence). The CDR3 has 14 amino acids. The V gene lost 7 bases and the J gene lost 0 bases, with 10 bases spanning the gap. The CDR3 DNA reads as TGTGCCAGTACATCAGCGTTCTCTGGAAACACCATATATTTT. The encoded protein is CASTSAFSGNTIYF.

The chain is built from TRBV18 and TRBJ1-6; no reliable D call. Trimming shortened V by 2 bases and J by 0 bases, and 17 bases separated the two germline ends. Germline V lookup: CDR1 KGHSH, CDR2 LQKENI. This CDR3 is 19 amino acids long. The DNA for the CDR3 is TGTGCCAGCTCACCATCGCCGGGAGGTTTTAGCTCCTATAATTCACCCCTCCACTTT. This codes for CASSPSPGGFSSYNSPLHF.

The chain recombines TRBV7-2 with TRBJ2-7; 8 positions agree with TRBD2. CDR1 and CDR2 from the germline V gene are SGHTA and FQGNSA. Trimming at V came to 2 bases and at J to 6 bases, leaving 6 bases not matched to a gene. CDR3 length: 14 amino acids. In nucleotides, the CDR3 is TGTGCCAGCAGCTTAAGCGGGAGTATCCGCGAGCAGTACTTC. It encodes CASSLSGSIREQYF.

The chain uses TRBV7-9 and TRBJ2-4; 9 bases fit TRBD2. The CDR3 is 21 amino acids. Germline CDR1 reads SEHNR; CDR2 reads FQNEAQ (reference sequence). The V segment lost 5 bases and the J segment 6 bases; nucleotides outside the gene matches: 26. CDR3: CASSQGGTRGALAGIRNIQYF. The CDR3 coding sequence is TGTGCCAGCAGCCAAGGGGGGACCAGGGGGGCCCTAGCGGGAATTAGAAACATTCAGTACTTC.

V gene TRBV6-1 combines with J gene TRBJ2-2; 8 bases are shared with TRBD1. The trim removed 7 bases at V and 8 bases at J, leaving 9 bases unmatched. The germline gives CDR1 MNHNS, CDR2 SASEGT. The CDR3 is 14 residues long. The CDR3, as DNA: TGTGCCAGCACCCGGACAGGGCTCGGAGGGGAGCTGTTTTTT. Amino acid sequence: CASTRTGLGGELFF.

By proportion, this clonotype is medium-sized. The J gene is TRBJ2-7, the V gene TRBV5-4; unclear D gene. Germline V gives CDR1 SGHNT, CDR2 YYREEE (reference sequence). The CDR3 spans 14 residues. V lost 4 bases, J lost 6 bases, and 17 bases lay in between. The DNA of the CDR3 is TGTGCCAGCAGCCCCCAGCAGGCCCCGGGCGAGCAGTACTTC. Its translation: CASSPQQAPGEQYF.

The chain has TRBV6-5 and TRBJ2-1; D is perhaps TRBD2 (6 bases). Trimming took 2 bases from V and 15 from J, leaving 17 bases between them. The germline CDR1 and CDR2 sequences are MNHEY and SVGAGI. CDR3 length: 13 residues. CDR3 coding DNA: TGTGCCAGCAGTTACCCAGGGACTCCCCAGTGGTTCTTC. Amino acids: CASSYPGTPQWFF.

The CDR3 DNA is TGCAGTGCTAGAGATTTCGGAGGGGTCTGGGATTCACCCCTCCACTTT. Translating gives CSARDFGGVWDSPLHF. The chain recombines TRBV20-1 with TRBJ1-6; possible D gene TRBD1, 5 bases. The CDR3 is 16 residues long. In germline, CDR1 is DFQATT, CDR2 SNEGSKA (reference sequence). The germline V and J ends were trimmed by 0 bases and 8 bases, with 17 bases remaining between them.

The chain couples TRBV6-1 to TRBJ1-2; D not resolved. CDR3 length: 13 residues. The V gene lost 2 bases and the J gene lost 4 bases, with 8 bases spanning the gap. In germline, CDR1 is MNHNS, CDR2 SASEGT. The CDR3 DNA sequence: TGTGCCAGCAGTGAAAGCGTGGGCTATGGCTACACCTTC. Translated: CASSESVGYGYTF.

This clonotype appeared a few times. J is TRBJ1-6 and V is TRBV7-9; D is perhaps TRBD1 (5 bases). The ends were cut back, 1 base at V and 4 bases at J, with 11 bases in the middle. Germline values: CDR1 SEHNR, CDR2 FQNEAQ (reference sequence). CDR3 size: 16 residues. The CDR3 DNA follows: TGTGCCAGCAGCTTAGGGGGACGGATTTATAATTCACCCCTCCACTTT. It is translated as CASSLGGRIYNSPLHF. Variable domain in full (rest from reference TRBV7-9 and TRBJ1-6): DTGVSQNPRHKITKRGQNVTFRCDPISEHNRLYWYRQTLGQGPEFLTYFQNEAQLEKSRLLSDRFSAERPKGSFSTLEIQRTEQGDSAMYLCASSLGGRIYNSPLHFGNGTRLTVT.

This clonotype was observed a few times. In DNA form, the CDR3 reads TGTGCCAGTAATACCGCCGGGAATAATTCACCCCTCCACTTT. Encoded protein: CASNTAGNNSPLHF. The chain uses TRBV6-1 and TRBJ1-6, with D uncertain. V lost 9 bases and J lost 5, with 14 bases in between. Germline CDR1 is MNHNS and CDR2 is SASEGT. This CDR3 spans 14 amino acids.

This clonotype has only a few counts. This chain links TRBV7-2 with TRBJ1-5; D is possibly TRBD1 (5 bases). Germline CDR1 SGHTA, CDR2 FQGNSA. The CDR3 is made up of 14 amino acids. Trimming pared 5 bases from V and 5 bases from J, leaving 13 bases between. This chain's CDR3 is CASSRFGGDQPQHF. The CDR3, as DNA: TGTGCCAGCAGCCGATTTGGGGGAGATCAGCCCCAGCATTTT. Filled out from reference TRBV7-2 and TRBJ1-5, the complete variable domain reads GAGVSQSPSNKVTEKGKDVELRCDPISGHTALYWYRQSLGQGLEFLIYFQGNSAPDKSGLPSDRFSAERTGGSVSTLTIQRTQQEDSAVYLCASSRFGGDQPQHFGDGTRLSIL.

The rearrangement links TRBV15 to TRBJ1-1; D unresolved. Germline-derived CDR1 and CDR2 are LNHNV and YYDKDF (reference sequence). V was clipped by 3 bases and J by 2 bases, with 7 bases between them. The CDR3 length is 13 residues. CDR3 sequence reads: CATSRSGNTEAFF. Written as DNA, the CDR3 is TGTGCCACCAGCAGGTCGGGAAACACTGAAGCTTTCTTT.

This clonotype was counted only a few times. Here the CDR3 reads CASSEAEFNYGYTF. Written as DNA, the CDR3 is TGTGCCAGCAGTGAAGCTGAATTCAACTATGGCTACACCTTC. The gene calls are TRBV6-1 and TRBJ1-2, with D uncertain. V dropped 0 bases and J dropped 2 bases, with 7 bases sitting between them. This CDR3 spans 14 amino acids. The germline V gene has CDR1 MNHNS and CDR2 SASEGT.

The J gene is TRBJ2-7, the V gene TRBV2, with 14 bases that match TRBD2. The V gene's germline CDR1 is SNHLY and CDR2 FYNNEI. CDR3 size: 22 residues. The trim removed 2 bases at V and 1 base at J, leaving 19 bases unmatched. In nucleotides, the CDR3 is TGTGCCAGCAGTGAATCTTTCTCCTGGGGACTAGCGGGAGAGCAGACATCCTACGAGCAGTACTTC. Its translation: CASSESFSWGLAGEQTSYEQYF. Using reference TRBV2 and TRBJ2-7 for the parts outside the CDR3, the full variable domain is EPEVTQTPSHQVTQMGQEVILRCVPISNHLYFYWYRQILGQKVEFLVSFYNNEISEKSEIFDDQFSVERPDGSNFTLKIRSTKLEDSAMYFCASSESFSWGLAGEQTSYEQYFGPGTRLTVT.

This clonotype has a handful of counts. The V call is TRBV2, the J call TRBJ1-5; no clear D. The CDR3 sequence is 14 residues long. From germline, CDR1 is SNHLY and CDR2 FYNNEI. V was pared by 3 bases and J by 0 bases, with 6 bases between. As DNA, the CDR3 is TGTGCCAGCAGTGACGTCCTTAGCAATCAGCCCCAGCATTTT. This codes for CASSDVLSNQPQHF. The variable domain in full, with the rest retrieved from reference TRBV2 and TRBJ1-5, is EPEVTQTPSHQVTQMGQEVILRCVPISNHLYFYWYRQILGQKVEFLVSFYNNEISEKSEIFDDQFSVERPDGSNFTLKIRSTKLEDSAMYFCASSDVLSNQPQHFGDGTRLSIL.

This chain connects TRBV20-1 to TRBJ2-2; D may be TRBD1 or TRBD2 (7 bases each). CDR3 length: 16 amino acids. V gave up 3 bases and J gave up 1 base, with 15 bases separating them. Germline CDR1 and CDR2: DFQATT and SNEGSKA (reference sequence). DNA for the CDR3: TGCAGTGCTAGTAAGGGAGGGACAGTGAACACCGGGGAGCTGTTTTTT. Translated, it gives CSASKGGTVNTGELFF.

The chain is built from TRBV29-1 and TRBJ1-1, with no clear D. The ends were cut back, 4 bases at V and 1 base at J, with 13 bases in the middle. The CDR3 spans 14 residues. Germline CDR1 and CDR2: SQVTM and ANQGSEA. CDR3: CSVVLWGGNTEAFF. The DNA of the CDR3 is TGCAGCGTTGTGCTGTGGGGTGGGAACACTGAAGCTTTCTTT. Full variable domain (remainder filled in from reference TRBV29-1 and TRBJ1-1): SAVISQKPSRDICQRGTSLTIQCQVDSQVTMMFWYRQQPGQSLTLIATANQGSEATYESGFVIDKFPISRPNLTFSTLTVSNMSPEDSSIYLCSVVLWGGNTEAFFGQGTRLTVV.

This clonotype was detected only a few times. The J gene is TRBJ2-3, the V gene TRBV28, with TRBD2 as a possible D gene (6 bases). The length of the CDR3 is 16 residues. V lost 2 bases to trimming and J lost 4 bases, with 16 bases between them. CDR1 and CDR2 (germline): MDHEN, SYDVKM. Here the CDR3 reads CASSLRELAGPDTQYF. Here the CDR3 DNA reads TGTGCCAGCAGTTTACGAGAACTAGCAGGGCCAGATACGCAGTATTTT.

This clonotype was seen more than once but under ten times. The CDR3 sequence: CASSYRQGKETQYF. The CDR3 DNA sequence: TGTGCCAGCAGTTACAGGCAGGGCAAAGAGACCCAGTACTTC. The V and J genes are TRBV6-5 and TRBJ2-5; D is perhaps TRBD1 (5 bases). The CDR3 loop spans 14 amino acids. Germline V CDR1 and CDR2: MNHEY, SVGAGI. V lost 2 bases and J 3 bases, leaving 10 bases between the germline ends.

CDR3 region: CAISEGMADTQYF. The CDR3 nucleotides are TGTGCCATCAGTGAAGGGATGGCAGATACGCAGTATTTT. The rearrangement uses TRBV10-3 and TRBJ2-3; D not certain. Germline V gives CDR1 ENHRY, CDR2 SYGVKD. V dropped 3 bases and J dropped 4 bases, with 8 bases sitting between them. The CDR3 totals 13 residues.

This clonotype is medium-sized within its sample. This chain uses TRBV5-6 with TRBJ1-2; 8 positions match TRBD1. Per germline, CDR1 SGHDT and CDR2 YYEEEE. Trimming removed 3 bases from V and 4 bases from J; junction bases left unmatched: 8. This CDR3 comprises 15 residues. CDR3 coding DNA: TGTGCCAGCAGCTCGAGGACAGGGCCGCGCTATGGCTACACCTTC. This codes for CASSSRTGPRYGYTF. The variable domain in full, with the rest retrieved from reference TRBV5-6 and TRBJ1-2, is DAGVTQSPTHLIKTRGQQVTLRCSPKSGHDTVSWYQQALGQGPQFIFQYYEEEERQRGNFPDRFSGHQFPNYSSELNVNALLLGDSALYLCASSSRTGPRYGYTFGSGTRLTVV.

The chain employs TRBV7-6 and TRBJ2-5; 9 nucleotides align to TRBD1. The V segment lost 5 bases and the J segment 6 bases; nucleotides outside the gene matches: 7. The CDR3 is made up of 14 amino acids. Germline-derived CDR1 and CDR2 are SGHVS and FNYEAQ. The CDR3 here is CASSVTGGLQTQYF. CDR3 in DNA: TGTGCCAGCAGCGTTACAGGGGGCTTGCAGACCCAGTACTTC.

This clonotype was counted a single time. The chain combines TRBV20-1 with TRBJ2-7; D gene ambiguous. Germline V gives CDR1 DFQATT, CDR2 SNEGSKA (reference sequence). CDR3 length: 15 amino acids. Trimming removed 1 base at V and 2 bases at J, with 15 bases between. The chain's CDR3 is CSARGGSAGTYEQYF. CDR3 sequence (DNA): TGCAGTGCTAGAGGGGGTTCGGCCGGAACCTACGAGCAGTACTTC.

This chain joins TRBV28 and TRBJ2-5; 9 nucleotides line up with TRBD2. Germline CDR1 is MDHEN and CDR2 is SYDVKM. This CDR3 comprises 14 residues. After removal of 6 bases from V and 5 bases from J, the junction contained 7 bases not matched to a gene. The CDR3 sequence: CASRGAGGGETQYF. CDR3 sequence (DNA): TGTGCCAGCAGGGGAGCGGGAGGCGGGGAGACCCAGTACTTC. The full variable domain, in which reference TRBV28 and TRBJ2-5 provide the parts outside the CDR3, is DVKVTQSSRYLVKRTGEKVFLECVQDMDHENMFWYRQDPGLGLRLIYFSYDVKMKEKGDIPEGYSVSREKKERFSLILESASTNQTSMYLCASRGAGGGETQYFGPGTRLLVL.

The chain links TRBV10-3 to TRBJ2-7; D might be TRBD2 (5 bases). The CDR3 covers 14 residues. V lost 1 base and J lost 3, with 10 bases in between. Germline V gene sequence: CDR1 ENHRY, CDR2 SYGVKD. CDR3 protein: CAISEYSGYYEQYF. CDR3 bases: TGTGCCATCAGTGAGTACAGCGGATACTACGAGCAGTACTTC.